The next 32 T cell receptor beta chains were all read from a single sample in a study of T cell responses to AZD1222 COVID-19 vaccine. TCRdb's copy holds only in-frame clones and misses some; the assay was immunoSEQ multiplex PCR. Of about 130,000 clones in the sample, about 88% were seen once. The material sequenced was peripheral blood, taken on day 0 of AZD1222 vaccination. The receptors come from an adult in good health.

This chain uses TRBV9 with TRBJ1-6, with D possibly matching TRBD1 (5 bases). Germline CDR1 and CDR2: SGDLS and YYNGEE. The CDR3 is 14 amino acids. The V and J ends lost 0 bases and 9 bases respectively, with 10 bases between them. CDR3 nucleotides: TGTGCCAGCAGCGTAGTGGGGGGAGGTTCACCCCTCCACTTT. It specifies CASSVVGGGSPLHF. The full variable domain, completed using reference TRBV9 and TRBJ1-6, is DSGVTQTPKHLITATGQRVTLRCSPRSGDLSVYWYQQSLDQGLQFLIQYYNGEERAKGNILERFSAQQFPDLHSELNLSSLELGDSALYFCASSVVGGGSPLHFGNGTRLTVT.

This clone has only a few counts. The gene calls are TRBV6-5 and TRBJ2-7; no clear D. The CDR3 is made up of 11 amino acids. Germline CDR1 reads MNHEY; CDR2 reads SVGAGI. The V and J ends lost 5 bases and 2 bases respectively, with 4 bases between them. The CDR3 loop is CASSTTYEQYF. CDR3 sequence (DNA): TGTGCCAGCAGTACTACCTACGAGCAGTACTTC.

V usage is TRBV20-1 and J usage is TRBJ2-7; D unresolved. The V end lost 7 bases, the J end lost 2 bases, and 6 bases lay between the germline ends. Germline V gene sequence: CDR1 DFQATT, CDR2 SNEGSKA (reference sequence). The CDR3 loop spans 10 amino acids. The CDR3 DNA sequence: TGCAGTGGCCAGCCCTACGAGCAGTACTTC. It is translated as CSGQPYEQYF.

The rearrangement joins TRBV7-9 to TRBJ2-7; 9 bases map to TRBD2. V was pared by 5 bases and J by 2 bases, with 7 bases of the junction left unmatched. Germline CDR1 SEHNR, CDR2 FQNEAQ (reference sequence). This CDR3 has 15 amino acids. In nucleotides, the CDR3 is TGTGCCAGCAGCGGTAGCGGGAGCATGCCCTACGAGCAGTACTTC. Amino acids: CASSGSGSMPYEQYF.

The chain has TRBV9 and TRBJ1-2; the D is unclear. The length of the CDR3 is 14 residues. V was trimmed by 0 bases and J by 4 bases, leaving 10 bases between them. Germline-derived CDR1 and CDR2 are SGDLS and YYNGEE. Here the CDR3 reads CASSVAPAAYGYTF. DNA of the CDR3: TGTGCCAGCAGCGTAGCCCCGGCGGCCTATGGCTACACCTTC.

This clone was counted a single time. The gene calls are TRBV24-1 and TRBJ1-5; the match to TRBD1 covers 8 bases. The V gene end was trimmed by 4 bases and the J gene end by 8 bases; junction bases not matched to a gene: 6. The CDR3 extends over 14 amino acids. From germline, CDR1 is KGHDR and CDR2 SFDVKD. CDR3 region: CATSEGQGTEPQHF. The CDR3 bases are TGTGCCACCAGTGAAGGACAGGGCACGGAGCCCCAGCATTTT.

This clone was seen just once. V is TRBV3-1 (or the pseudogene TRBV3-2) and J is TRBJ1-2; TRBD1 matches 7 bases. V gave up 4 bases and J gave up 4 bases; unmatched junction bases: 3. This CDR3 has 13 amino acids. Germline V gene data show CDR1 as LGHDT and CDR2 as YNNKEL (reference sequence). CDR3 DNA: TGTGCCAGCAGCCCGGACAGGTTCTATGGCTACACCTTC. Protein product: CASSPDRFYGYTF.

V is TRBV3-1 (or the pseudogene TRBV3-2) and J is TRBJ2-7, with no clear D. With 1 base removed from V and 4 bases from J, the gap between germline ends came to 11 bases. Germline values: CDR1 LGHDT, CDR2 YNNKEL (reference sequence). The CDR3 length is 14 residues. The CDR3 loop reads CASSQVLGSYEQYF. The DNA of the CDR3 is TGTGCCAGCAGCCAAGTCCTCGGATCTTACGAGCAGTACTTC.

This clone showed up just a few times. This sequence joins TRBV30 and TRBJ1-5; D possibly corresponds to TRBD1 (5 bases). The germline V and J ends were trimmed by 2 bases and 3 bases, with 8 bases remaining between them. The CDR3 extends over 13 amino acids. From germline, CDR1 is GTSNPN and CDR2 SVGIG (reference sequence). CDR3 nucleotides: TGTGCCTGGAGTCGGGGGGACAATCAGCCCCAGCATTTT. This translates into CAWSRGDNQPQHF.

The V gene is TRBV7-8, the J gene TRBJ2-2; 10 bases are shared with TRBD2. V lost 5 bases and J lost 6; bases outside the gene matches: 3. The germline V gene has CDR1 SGHVS and CDR2 FQNEAQ. CDR3 length: 14 amino acids. The chain's CDR3 is CASSQGLAPGELFF. In DNA form, the CDR3 reads TGTGCCAGCAGCCAGGGACTAGCGCCCGGGGAGCTGTTTTTT.

The chain has TRBV2 and TRBJ1-3, with 10 bases lining up with TRBD1. Germline V gives CDR1 SNHLY, CDR2 FYNNEI. This CDR3 has 16 residues. V gave up 6 bases and J gave up 4 bases; unmatched junction bases: 9. The CDR3 DNA follows: TGTGCCAGCAGGGCCGGGACAGGGGAATCCGGAAACACCATATATTTT. Its translation: CASRAGTGESGNTIYF.

This chain connects TRBV7-9 to TRBJ1-1; D is perhaps TRBD1 (5 bases). The CDR3 is 12 residues long. V was pared by 5 bases and J by 4 bases, with 8 bases between. Germline CDR1 SEHNR, CDR2 FQNEAQ (reference sequence). CDR3 sequence: CASSPGATEAFF. The CDR3 bases are TGTGCCAGCAGCCCCGGGGCCACTGAAGCTTTCTTT.

This sequence joins TRBV5-6 and TRBJ1-2, with 8 nucleotides matching TRBD1. V trimming: 1 base; J trimming: 6 bases; junction bases outside the gene matches: 11. CDR3 length: 16 residues. Germline V lookup: CDR1 SGHDT, CDR2 YYEEEE. CDR3 amino acids: CASSLRNARGPDGYTF. CDR3 in DNA: TGTGCCAGCAGCTTGAGGAACGCCAGGGGGCCGGATGGCTACACCTTC.

The chain uses TRBV10-3 and TRBJ2-3; 7 bases line up with TRBD2. J was trimmed by 4 bases and V by 5 bases; bases with no gene match: 15. The CDR3 totals 17 residues. Germline V gene lookup returns CDR1 ENHRY and CDR2 SYGVKD. CDR3 coding DNA: TGTGCCATCAGTAAAAATCTCGGGCTAGCGGACCCAGATACGCAGTATTTT. This translates into CAISKNLGLADPDTQYF.

The chain links TRBV6-5 to TRBJ1-5; D remains ambiguous. V lost 6 bases and J lost 0, with 12 bases in between. The CDR3 length is 15 residues. Germline values: CDR1 MNHEY, CDR2 SVGAGI. CDR3 in DNA: TGTGCCAGCAGGAAGGAGGGATATAGCAATCAGCCCCAGCATTTT. It is translated as CASRKEGYSNQPQHF.

This clone appeared once. The chain has TRBV5-1 and TRBJ2-5, with D tentatively TRBD1 (6 bases). The CDR3 is made up of 15 amino acids. CDR1 and CDR2 (germline): SGHRS, YFSETQ. With 0 bases removed from V and 5 bases from J, the gap between germline ends came to 14 bases. For the CDR3, the DNA is TGCGCCAGCAGCTTGGCCTTGCAGGGGAAGGAGACCCAGTACTTC. As protein: CASSLALQGKETQYF.

The sample holds a few counts of this clone. The chain couples TRBV5-1 to TRBJ2-2; TRBD1 agrees at 10 bases. Germline V gene lookup returns CDR1 SGHRS and CDR2 YFSETQ. The V gene end was trimmed by 3 bases and the J gene end by 4 bases; junction bases not matched to a gene: 6. This CDR3 region has 16 residues. The chain's CDR3 is CASSSYGTGVTGELFF. In DNA form, the CDR3 reads TGCGCCAGCAGCTCATACGGGACAGGGGTCACCGGGGAGCTGTTTTTT.

This clone has only one observation. The J gene is TRBJ1-1, the V gene TRBV27, with a weak D call TRBD1 (5 bases). Germline V CDR1 and CDR2: MNHEY, SMNVEV (reference sequence). V gave up 6 bases and J gave up 6 bases, with 17 bases separating them. The CDR3 runs to 14 residues. The CDR3 sequence is CASSPSGTGAEAFF. The CDR3, as DNA: TGTGCCAGCAGCCCCTCGGGGACGGGCGCTGAAGCTTTCTTT.

The chain links TRBV24-1 to TRBJ2-2; no clear D. V was shortened by 1 base and J by 0 bases, with 11 bases between the two germline ends. The germline V gene has CDR1 KGHDR and CDR2 SFDVKD. This CDR3 spans 17 amino acids. In DNA form, the CDR3 reads TGTGCCACCAGTGATTTCACCCGCACCACGAACACCGGGGAGCTGTTTTTT. Encoded protein: CATSDFTRTTNTGELFF.

The J gene is TRBJ2-7, the V gene TRBV12-5; TRBD2 might be the D (6 bases). There are 14 residues in the CDR3. Trimming cost V 3 bases and J 1 base, with 10 bases left between them. Germline assignment: CDR1 LGHNT and CDR2 FRNRAP. In nucleotides, the CDR3 is TGTGCTAGTGGTTTAGGGGACTTTTCCTACGAGCAGTACTTC. The encoded protein is CASGLGDFSYEQYF. Full variable domain (rest looked up from reference TRBV12-5 and TRBJ2-7): DARVTQTPRHKVTEMGQEVTMRCQPILGHNTVFWYRQTMMQGLELLAYFRNRAPLDDSGMPKDRFSAEMPDATLATLKIQPSEPRDSAVYFCASGLGDFSYEQYFGPGTRLTVT.

In this sample, this clone turned up once. This chain uses TRBV28 with TRBJ2-1; D ambiguous. Germline assignment: CDR1 MDHEN and CDR2 SYDVKM. V gave up 2 bases and J gave up 0 bases, with 11 bases separating them. The length of the CDR3 is 16 residues. CDR3 loop: CASSLIRANSYNEQFF. The CDR3, as DNA: TGTGCCAGCAGTTTAATACGGGCAAACTCCTACAATGAGCAGTTCTTC.

J is TRBJ1-1 and V is TRBV7-3; D might be TRBD1 (5 bases). Deletions cut 7 bases from V and 4 bases from J, with 13 bases between. In germline, CDR1 is SGHTA, CDR2 FQGTGA. The CDR3 contains 13 residues. The CDR3 spells CASTTVGPTEAFF. The CDR3 region has the DNA TGTGCCAGCACCACTGTGGGGCCCACTGAAGCTTTCTTT. Looking up the rest from reference TRBV7-3 and TRBJ1-1 gives the full variable domain: GAGVSQTPSNKVTEKGKYVELRCDPISGHTALYWYRQSLGQGPEFLIYFQGTGAADDSGLPNDRFFAVRPEGSVSTLKIQRTERGDSAVYLCASTTVGPTEAFFGQGTRLTVV.

The chain recombines TRBV19 with TRBJ1-4; D call uncertain. V lost 4 bases and J 0 bases, leaving 9 bases between the germline ends. CDR1 and CDR2 from the germline V gene are LNHDA and SQIVND (reference sequence). CDR3 length equals 15 residues. Written as DNA, the CDR3 is TGTGCCAGTAGTAAGGGTCCTACAACTAATGAAAAACTGTTTTTT. Translated, it gives CASSKGPTTNEKLFF.

This chain links TRBV2 with TRBJ1-6, with D hard to call. Trimming pared 6 bases from V and 0 bases from J, leaving 9 bases between. The germline gives CDR1 SNHLY, CDR2 FYNNEI. The CDR3 sequence is 15 residues long. Here the CDR3 DNA reads TGTGCCAGCAGAGTGGAGAGCTCCTATAATTCACCCCTCCACTTT. Its protein product is CASRVESSYNSPLHF.

The chain links TRBV4-1 to TRBJ1-2; D remains unclear. Trimming took 1 base from V and 1 from J, leaving 13 bases between them. The CDR3 runs 16 residues. CDR1 and CDR2 (germline): MGHRA, YSYEKL. CDR3 coding DNA: TGCGCCAGCAGCCAAGGACTGGCAGGCTTTAACTATGGCTACACCTTC. It codes for CASSQGLAGFNYGYTF.

The gene calls are TRBV5-8 and TRBJ2-3, with D possibly being TRBD2 (6 bases). The V and J ends lost 4 bases and 0 bases respectively, with 12 bases between them. This CDR3 is 15 amino acids long. CDR1 and CDR2 from the germline V gene are SGHTS and YDEGEE. The CDR3 DNA reads TGTGCCAGCAGCGGCGGGACCCATAGCACAGATACGCAGTATTTT. Translating it yields CASSGGTHSTDTQYF.

This clone occurred a few times. V gene TRBV7-9 combines with J gene TRBJ1-6, with D unresolved. The CDR3 sequence is 15 residues long. Germline V gene sequence: CDR1 SEHNR, CDR2 FQNEAQ (reference sequence). Deletions cut 4 bases from V and 7 bases from J, with 14 bases between. The CDR3, as DNA: TGTGCCAGCAGCTCCCCTGAGGTATGGAATTCACCCCTCCACTTT. Translated: CASSSPEVWNSPLHF. The entire variable domain, with the rest obtained from reference TRBV7-9 and TRBJ1-6, is as follows: DTGVSQNPRHKITKRGQNVTFRCDPISEHNRLYWYRQTLGQGPEFLTYFQNEAQLEKSRLLSDRFSAERPKGSFSTLEIQRTEQGDSAMYLCASSSPEVWNSPLHFGNGTRLTVT.

This chain links TRBV7-9 with TRBJ2-1; D is unresolved. The CDR3 has 13 residues. Trimming removed 2 bases from V and 6 bases from J, with 8 bases in between. CDR1 and CDR2 (germline): SEHNR, FQNEAQ (reference sequence). The CDR3 DNA is TGTGCCAGCAGCTTACAGACTTCCAATGAGCAGTTCTTC. Its translation: CASSLQTSNEQFF. The full variable domain, rest sourced from reference TRBV7-9 and TRBJ2-1, is DTGVSQNPRHKITKRGQNVTFRCDPISEHNRLYWYRQTLGQGPEFLTYFQNEAQLEKSRLLSDRFSAERPKGSFSTLEIQRTEQGDSAMYLCASSLQTSNEQFFGPGTRLTVL.

The chain combines TRBV28 with TRBJ1-6; the D is unclear. V lost 8 bases to trimming and J lost 8 bases, with 10 bases between them. Germline CDR1 is MDHEN and CDR2 is SYDVKM. The CDR3 has 12 residues. As DNA, the CDR3 is TGTGCCAGCCGGAAGAGGTATTCACCCCTCCACTTT. Translating it yields CASRKRYSPLHF.

The V and J genes are TRBV2 and TRBJ2-7, with 7 bases that match TRBD1. The junction had 4 bases not matched to a gene; V was cut back by 11 bases and J by 3 bases. This CDR3 region has 11 residues. CDR1 is SNHLY, CDR2 FYNNEI, per germline. The chain's CDR3 is CAGRDSYEQYF. The CDR3 coding sequence is TGTGCCGGCCGGGACAGCTACGAGCAGTACTTC.

The V call is TRBV6-4, the J call TRBJ2-3; 9 bases align to TRBD2. The germline V gene has CDR1 MRHNA and CDR2 SNTAGT. With V trimmed by 6 bases and J by 2 bases, 6 bases remained unmatched. The CDR3 has 15 residues. CDR3 sequence (DNA): TGTGCCAGCAGCCTTAGCGGGGGAACCACAGATACGCAGTATTTT. Protein: CASSLSGGTTDTQYF.

The chain employs TRBV18 and TRBJ2-7, with D possibly matching TRBD2 (6 bases). CDR3 size: 15 residues. The germline V gene has CDR1 KGHSH and CDR2 LQKENI. Trimming removed 0 bases at V and 2 bases at J, with 11 bases between. The CDR3 DNA reads as TGTGCCAGCTCACCACCGGGGGGACCCCCCTACGAGCAGTACTTC. Protein product: CASSPPGGPPYEQYF.